This T cell receptor (beta chain) was sequenced during a study of T cell repertoires in cytomegalovirus infection. Study details: Both CMV infection and a matching HLA type were indicated by public TCR beta signatures.

Each CDR3 protein gets one entry after TCRdb re-called the reads with MiXCR. The sample yields fewer than 700,000 distinct CDR3 sequences, 24% seen once. Regarding the study as a whole: The cumulative frequency of public TCR beta families distinguished individuals who carried CMV together with the relevant HLA. Predominance within the ex vivo response was attributable to HLA-C-restricted CMV-specific TCR beta clonotypes.

CDR1 MNHNY and CDR2 SVGAGI come from the germline V gene (reference sequence). The V gene lost 2 bases and the J gene lost 3 bases, with 13 bases spanning the gap. The CDR3 has 15 residues. To note about this clonotype: Antigen: not known.

This receptor was obtained from a human donor in good health (CMV status not recorded). Some clones in this sample may be carry-over from other donors' samples. The sample taken for sequencing was CD8+ T cells from PBMCs. This chain joins TRBV6-6 and TRBJ1-2; D is possibly TRBD1 (5 bases). CDR3: CASSYGGQTDYGYTF. The CDR3 bases are TGTGCCAGCAGTTACGGTGGACAAACTGACTATGGCTACACCTTC.